This TCR beta chain stems from a study of T cell responses to AZD1222 COVID-19 vaccine (dated by TCRdb to 2020 to 2023). As for the study more broadly: AZD1222 recipients with second doses at about 4 weeks or about 12 weeks were pooled, because spike-specific TCR depth and breadth did not differ between schedules. TCR sequencing covered fewer than 250 trial participants: 200 to 220 given two doses of AZD1222 and about 26 given two doses of MenACWY control vaccine. Trial participants were enrolled into age subgroups of 18-55, 56-69 and 70-plus years, which contained 148, 28 and 57 TCR-sequenced participants, respectively.

In light of the paper, this sample's time point label describes: baseline before first vaccination. The vaccinee samples were drawn from two UK trials, COV001 and COV002, one of which was a single-blind randomized controlled phase 2/3 trial testing AZD1222 (ChAdOx1 nCoV-19) in healthy adults. For TCRbeta chain sequencing, PBMC samples were collected from trial participants at day 0 and at day 28 after the second dose. General study outcomes and caveats: The 56-69-year group was small, and its depth increase did not reach significance, likely because of low power. Because no day 14 peak-response samples were available, repertoires were characterized only after the peak T cell response. Conclusions about previously exposed vaccinees are limited, since just six AZD1222 recipients were seropositive for SARS-CoV-2 at baseline. Participants were mostly white British, with more females than males. The authors suggested clonal diversity may have been underestimated. Nearly half of unique spike-specific TCRs reportedly recognized epitopes outside regions mutated in the B.1.351 and B.1.1.7 variants. Spike-specific TCR breadth and depth rose significantly after two AZD1222 doses compared with day 0 and with MenACWY recipients. CD4 TCRs associated with the vaccine covered the entire spike protein, and the dominant responses were in regions 160-218 and 743-854.

The CDR3 regions of human TCRbeta chains were analyzed by immunosequencing. The source study handled its data this way. Repertoire TCRs were checked for matches against a reference library of SARS-CoV-2-specific TCRs that had been generated using the MIRA antigen-specificity platform. Breadth was defined as the fraction of unique TCRs that were SARS-CoV-2-associated, and depth was defined as the fraction of total T cells that were SARS-CoV-2-associated. Using the MIRA data, each spike-specific TCR was assigned both to the spike region to which the TCR was reactive and to a CD4 or CD8 class. Log10-transformed breadth and depth values were compared by one-way ANOVA with Sidak's multiple comparisons tests. TCRdb holds this immuneACCESS table with in-frame rearrangements only. Some clones are missing; in checked studies, unresolved V genes explain under half, and the rest has no known cause. V and J calls and clone size follow that table, whereas D and trimming were derived from the DNA. The sample data list under 200,000 clones, and roughly 92% of these were observed just once. 1% to 1.5% of the sample is in the top ten clones.

Remarks on this clone: Its antigen is currently not known. The input lacks base qualities; no much larger clone sits a single base away.

Its CDR3 holds 15 amino acids, cysteine through phenylalanine. The DNA shown is the 45-base CDR3, in frame from base 1. The germline V gene (reference sequence) supplies CDR1 SEHNR and CDR2 FQNEAQ. V and J are trimmed by 5 bases and 0 bases, and the gene matches miss 5 bases of the junction. Sample: peripheral blood, taken on day 0 of AZD1222 vaccination. This sequence was found in an adult in good health. This receptor chain uses TRBV7-9 and TRBJ1-1; 8 central nucleotides agree with TRBD1. The DNA is as follows: TGTGCCAGCAGCCCGTGGACAGGGATGAACACTGAAGCTTTCTTT. The resulting protein is CASSPWTGMNTEAFF.